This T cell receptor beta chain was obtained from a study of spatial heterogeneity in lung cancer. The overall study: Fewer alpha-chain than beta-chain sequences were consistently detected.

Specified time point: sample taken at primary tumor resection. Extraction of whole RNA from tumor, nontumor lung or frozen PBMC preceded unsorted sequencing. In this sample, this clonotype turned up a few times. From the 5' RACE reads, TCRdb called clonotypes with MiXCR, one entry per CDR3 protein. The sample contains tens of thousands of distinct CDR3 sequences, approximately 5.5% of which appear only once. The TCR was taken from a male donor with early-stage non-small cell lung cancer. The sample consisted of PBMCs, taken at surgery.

CDR3 DNA: TGTGCCAGCAGAACCCCCGGGCGGGGCAATCAGCCCCAGCATTTT. This sequence encodes CASRTPGRGNQPQHF. The chain links TRBV28 to TRBJ1-5, with D uncertain. This CDR3 spans 15 amino acids. Germline CDR1 reads MDHEN; CDR2 reads SYDVKM. Trimming cost V 6 bases and J 2 bases, with 14 bases left between them. The full variable domain, completed using reference TRBV28 and TRBJ1-5, is DVKVTQSSRYLVKRTGEKVFLECVQDMDHENMFWYRQDPGLGLRLIYFSYDVKMKEKGDIPEGYSVSREKKERFSLILESASTNQTSMYLCASRTPGRGNQPQHFGDGTRLSIL.